The 22 T cell receptor beta chains listed next were all sequenced from one sample in a study of CD8 T cells in Susac syndrome. After extraction with the RNeasy kit, roughly 0.5 to 1 ug of the RNA was reverse transcribed using random hexamers. A single record per CDR3 protein comes from TCRdb applying MiXCR to the immunoSEQ multiplex PCR reads. The sample shows 100,000 to 150,000 distinct CDR3 sequences, around 96% of them seen only once. The specimen sequenced was CD4+ T cells from PBMCs. These receptors came from a human donor in good health.

The rearrangement links TRBV6-1 to TRBJ1-1; D not resolved. CDR3 length: 13 residues. The ends were cut back, 4 bases at V and 0 bases at J, with 6 bases in the middle. Per the germline V gene, CDR1 is MNHNS and CDR2 is SASEGT. The CDR3 region is CASSVTVNTEAFF. In DNA, the CDR3 is TGTGCCAGCAGTGTAACAGTGAACACTGAAGCTTTCTTT.

The CDR3 is CASSSGQTYYEQYF. CDR3 DNA sequence: TGTGCCAGCAGCTCCGGACAGACCTACTACGAGCAGTACTTC. The V and J genes are TRBV11-2 and TRBJ2-7; tentatively, D is TRBD1 (6 bases). Trimming left V 4 bases short and J 3 bases short, with 13 bases between. This CDR3 is built from 14 residues. Germline-derived CDR1 and CDR2 are SGHAT and FQNNGV.

J is TRBJ1-2 and V is TRBV5-4; possibly TRBD1 for D (5 bases). The CDR3 contains 16 residues. The ends were cut back, 4 bases at V and 6 bases at J, with 22 bases in the middle. Germline V gene lookup returns CDR1 SGHNT and CDR2 YYREEE (reference sequence). The CDR3 DNA reads as TGTGCCAGCAGCCGCCCCGCTCAGGCCGCGGGGGATGGCTACACCTTC. Translated: CASSRPAQAAGDGYTF.

This rearrangement joins TRBV7-2 to TRBJ2-1; no reliable D call. V was pared by 4 bases and J by 2 bases, with 15 bases between. The length of the CDR3 is 16 residues. Germline loops: CDR1 SGHTA, CDR2 FQGNSA. The CDR3 DNA reads TGTGCCAGCAGCTCTCGGACCCTCCGGCCCTACAATGAGCAGTTCTTC. Translating gives CASSSRTLRPYNEQFF.

The chain recombines TRBV29-1 with TRBJ1-1; a possible D gene is TRBD1 (5 bases). This CDR3 has 13 amino acids. Trimming removed 6 bases at V and 1 base at J, with 12 bases between. CDR1 SQVTM and CDR2 ANQGSEA come from the germline V gene. The CDR3 DNA reads as TGCAGCGTACCATCCACAGGGAACACTGAAGCTTTCTTT. This codes for CSVPSTGNTEAFF. The full variable domain, in which reference TRBV29-1 and TRBJ1-1 provide the parts outside the CDR3, is SAVISQKPSRDICQRGTSLTIQCQVDSQVTMMFWYRQQPGQSLTLIATANQGSEATYESGFVIDKFPISRPNLTFSTLTVSNMSPEDSSIYLCSVPSTGNTEAFFGQGTRLTVV.

The V gene is TRBV4-1, the J gene TRBJ2-4; the match to TRBD2 covers 7 bases. The germline V gene has CDR1 MGHRA and CDR2 YSYEKL. The CDR3 consists of 14 residues. The ends lost 0 bases at V and 7 bases at J; junction bases unmatched: 3. CDR3 bases: TGCGCCAGCAGCCAAGATTGGGAGGGGAACATTCAGTACTTC. It translates to CASSQDWEGNIQYF.

The J gene is TRBJ1-5, the V gene TRBV6-2 or TRBV6-3; the D is unclear. Per the germline V gene, CDR1 is MNHEY and CDR2 is SVGEGT. CDR3 length equals 13 residues. V was pared by 2 bases and J by 6 bases, with 8 bases between. The DNA for the CDR3 is TGTGCCAGCAGTTACAGCCGAATTCAGCCCCAGCATTTT. It is translated as CASSYSRIQPQHF.

This clonotype was recorded only once. The chain carries TRBV30 and TRBJ1-2; no firm D call. Germline-derived CDR1 and CDR2 are GTSNPN and SVGIG (reference sequence). Trimming took 0 bases from V and 4 from J, leaving 12 bases between them. The CDR3 covers 14 residues. CDR3 coding DNA: TGTGCCTGGAGTGTGTCCAGTAACCTCTATGGCTACACCTTC. Translating it yields CAWSVSSNLYGYTF.

This chain links TRBV30 with TRBJ1-1, with a possible D match to TRBD1 (6 bases). Germline lookup yields CDR1 GTSNPN and CDR2 SVGIG (reference sequence). The CDR3 has 15 residues. V was pared by 5 bases and J by 0 bases, with 16 bases between. Here the CDR3 DNA reads TGTGCCTGGGGCCGGGGGCAGACTCTGAACACTGAAGCTTTCTTT. Translating it yields CAWGRGQTLNTEAFF.

The chain employs TRBV12-5 and TRBJ2-3; no clear D gene. This CDR3 comprises 16 residues. The ends were cut back, 0 bases at V and 1 base at J, with 11 bases in the middle. Germline V gene lookup returns CDR1 LGHNT and CDR2 FRNRAP. The CDR3, as DNA: TGTGCTAGTGGTTTGGTAGGTGAAGGCCGCACAGATACGCAGTATTTT. Amino acid sequence: CASGLVGEGRTDTQYF.

The V gene is TRBV18, the J gene TRBJ2-5; D ambiguous. The germline V gene encodes CDR1 KGHSH and CDR2 LQKENI. The CDR3 has 14 residues. Between the trimmed V and J ends, which lost 1 base and 4 bases, there was a span of 10 bases. The CDR3 nucleotides are TGTGCCAGCTCACCACAATCCACAACAGAGACCCAGTACTTC. Protein product: CASSPQSTTETQYF.

The chain couples TRBV7-2 to TRBJ1-5; no clear D gene. Deletions cut 1 base from V and 7 bases from J, with 14 bases between. The CDR3 runs 15 residues. The germline V gene has CDR1 SGHTA and CDR2 FQGNSA. Here the CDR3 DNA reads TGTGCCAGCAGCTTAGGGCAAGGGATGAGACAGCCCCAGCATTTT. Its translation is CASSLGQGMRQPQHF. Complete variable domain (other parts from reference TRBV7-2 and TRBJ1-5): GAGVSQSPSNKVTEKGKDVELRCDPISGHTALYWYRQSLGQGLEFLIYFQGNSAPDKSGLPSDRFSAERTGGSVSTLTIQRTQQEDSAVYLCASSLGQGMRQPQHFGDGTRLSIL.

The V call is TRBV7-2, the J call TRBJ2-2; no clear D gene. The CDR3 loop spans 15 amino acids. V shed 2 bases and J shed 1 base, with 8 bases lying between them. The germline gives CDR1 SGHTA, CDR2 FQGNSA. The CDR3 sequence: CASSLYPLNTGELFF. CDR3 coding DNA: TGTGCCAGCAGCTTATACCCTTTGAACACCGGGGAGCTGTTTTTT.

This sequence joins TRBV7-2 and TRBJ1-2, with D maybe TRBD1 (5 bases). The CDR3 consists of 13 residues. The germline V and J ends were trimmed by 5 bases and 6 bases, with 13 bases remaining between them. Germline values: CDR1 SGHTA, CDR2 FQGNSA. CDR3 in DNA: TGTGCCAGCAGCCCCCGGGGGAGGGATGGCTACACCTTC. Translation: CASSPRGRDGYTF.

The chain has TRBV12-3 or TRBV12-4 and TRBJ1-1; possible D gene TRBD1, 5 bases. This CDR3 region has 14 residues. Trimming cost V 6 bases and J 6 bases, with 17 bases left between them. CDR3 region: CASSLTGLYAEAFF. The CDR3 DNA is TGTGCCAGCAGCCTAACAGGTCTTTACGCTGAAGCTTTCTTT.

The chain has TRBV3-1 and TRBJ2-5; 7 nucleotides align to TRBD2. The CDR3 spans 15 residues. CDR1 is LGHDT and CDR2 is YNNKEL in the germline V gene (reference sequence). V shed 4 bases, J shed 5 bases, and the junction held 10 bases outside the gene matches. CDR3 sequence: CASSRLGLDGETQYF. In DNA, the CDR3 is TGTGCCAGCAGCCGACTTGGACTAGACGGGGAGACCCAGTACTTC.

The V and J genes are TRBV2 and TRBJ1-1; 7 nucleotides match TRBD1. The V and J ends lost 10 bases and 1 base, in that order; junction bases with no gene match: 6. Germline-derived CDR1 and CDR2 are SNHLY and FYNNEI. The CDR3 is made up of 13 amino acids. The CDR3 DNA reads as TGTGCCACAGGACAGGATGCGAACACTGAAGCTTTCTTT. Translating gives CATGQDANTEAFF.

This rearrangement joins TRBV19 to TRBJ1-1; 9 bases fit TRBD1. The germline gives CDR1 LNHDA, CDR2 SQIVND (reference sequence). This CDR3 has 14 residues. V trimming: 6 bases; J trimming: 6 bases; junction bases outside the gene matches: 8. This CDR3 is CASRHEQGAAEAFF. Here the CDR3 DNA reads TGTGCCAGTAGACACGAACAGGGGGCCGCTGAAGCTTTCTTT.

This clonotype was seen once. This chain joins TRBV2 and TRBJ2-2, with D perhaps assigned TRBD1 or TRBD2 (5 bases each). Between the trimmed V and J ends, which lost 7 bases and 4 bases, there was a span of 13 bases. Germline CDR1 is SNHLY and CDR2 is FYNNEI. There are 14 residues in the CDR3. CDR3 amino acids: CASIEGWGTGELFF. CDR3 DNA sequence: TGTGCCAGCATCGAGGGGTGGGGCACCGGGGAGCTGTTTTTT.

CDR3: CASSRPGFSSGANVLTF. CDR3 coding DNA: TGTGCCAGTAGCCGGCCAGGGTTCTCGTCTGGGGCCAACGTCCTGACTTTC. This chain uses TRBV19 with TRBJ2-6, with D maybe TRBD1 (5 bases). CDR1 and CDR2 (germline): LNHDA, SQIVND (reference sequence). CDR3 length: 17 residues. Trimming shortened V by 6 bases and J by 1 base, and 16 bases separated the two germline ends.

The V gene is TRBV7-8, the J gene TRBJ1-1; D not resolved. The CDR3 has 16 residues. The V and J ends lost 3 bases and 0 bases respectively, with 14 bases between them. Looked up from germline, CDR1 is SGHVS and CDR2 is FQNEAQ. The chain's CDR3 is CASSFGRSNMNTEAFF. Here the CDR3 DNA reads TGTGCCAGCAGCTTTGGTAGGAGCAATATGAACACTGAAGCTTTCTTT.

The J gene is TRBJ1-2, the V gene TRBV14; D not resolved. This CDR3 comprises 14 residues. CDR1 is SGHDN, CDR2 FVKESK, per germline. Trimming took off 1 base at V and 4 bases at J, with 10 bases between the two ends. The DNA of the CDR3 is TGTGCCAGCAGCCAAGTGGCCGGGGTCTATGGCTACACCTTC. Its protein product is CASSQVAGVYGYTF.